The source of this TCR beta chain is a study of blood T cell repertoires in COVID-19. Study overall: T cells, B-cell-depleted T cells, or PBMCs provided the cDNA or gDNA that served as material.

Individuals drawn from about two dozen US areas were roughly 18 to 100 years old. Participants' own reports of clinical history determined their cohort assignment. Recovered status applied to Cohort 3 donors who had two consecutive negative PCRs. It also applied to those with clearance or with symptom resolution. Trimming stripped 3 bases from V and 1 base from J, with 13 bases between. Germline CDR1 MGHRA, CDR2 YSYEKL. This CDR3 region has 16 residues. Method: immunoSEQ multiplex PCR; TCRdb's copy keeps in-frame clones and lacks some. This sample has 350,000 to 400,000 clones, with under 90% found just once.

The chain uses TRBV4-1 and TRBJ1-3; D gene unclear. The origin of this receptor is a woman in her 30s who had recovered from COVID-19. Sequencing was performed on PBMCs or T cells enriched from blood (not recorded which). The CDR3 is CASSQSPHLSGNTIYF. CDR3 coding DNA: TGCGCCAGCAGCCAGAGTCCCCATCTGTCTGGAAACACCATATATTTT.